Sequencing of this T cell receptor beta chain was carried out in a study of blood T cell repertoires in COVID-19. As for the study in general: COVID-19 samples from acute and convalescent phases originated in the United States, Italy and Spain.

Participant-given clinical history determined each cohort assignment. The CDR3 sequence is 19 residues long. The V gene lost 1 base and the J gene lost 0 bases, with 17 bases spanning the gap. Germline V lookup: CDR1 SGDLS, CDR2 YYNGEE. Per the original data handling: Reference gene primers were amplified, and this amplification served to estimate nucleated cell counts. The method was immunoSEQ multiplex PCR; TCRdb's version includes in-frame clones alone and lacks a portion of them. V and J calls and clone size are copied from that table; D and trimming were computed from the DNA. The data show a few hundred thousand clones, with over 75% seen just once and about 5% held by the top ten.

The sequence derives from a man aged 25-45 years who had recovered from COVID-19. The sample comprised PBMCs or T cells enriched from blood (not recorded which). V is TRBV9 and J is TRBJ2-6; maybe TRBD1 (5 bases). CDR3 coding DNA: TGTGCCAGCAGCGTAACAAGGGGCAGAGGCAGCTCTGGGGCCAACGTCCTGACTTTC. Its translation: CASSVTRGRGSSGANVLTF.